One sample yielded the 19 T cell receptor beta chains listed below, sequenced in a study of cytomegalovirus exposure and HLA in healthy donors. This PCR relied on a set of 60 Vbeta primers and 13 Jbeta primers. Clones were sequenced by immunoSEQ multiplex PCR, and TCRdb holds only the in-frame ones, with some missing. The sample shows roughly 120,000 clones, just under 75% of them seen only once. Sequenced: PBMCs. All receptors derive from a man in his sixties in good health and CMV-seropositive.

The rearrangement joins TRBV29-1 to TRBJ1-1; a weak D match, TRBD1 (5 bases). The CDR3 contains 12 residues. Looked up from germline, CDR1 is SQVTM and CDR2 is ANQGSEA. V was clipped by 7 bases and J by 4 bases, with 13 bases between them. The CDR3 region has the DNA TGCAGCGGGGGGGGGTCGAGCACTGAAGCTTTCTTT. Its protein is CSGGGSSTEAFF.

The chain links TRBV2 to TRBJ1-1; a possible D gene is TRBD1 (5 bases). V lost 0 bases to trimming and J lost 11 bases, with 7 bases between them. The CDR3 runs to 11 residues. Germline V gene lookup returns CDR1 SNHLY and CDR2 FYNNEI. DNA for the CDR3: TGTGCCAGCAGTGAAGCCCAGGGTGCTTTCTTT. The encoded protein is CASSEAQGAFF.

This clone was recorded once. The gene calls are TRBV2 and TRBJ1-3; D might be TRBD1 (5 bases). Trimming took off 7 bases at V and 4 bases at J, with 14 bases between the two ends. The CDR3 is 14 residues long. Germline-derived CDR1 and CDR2 are SNHLY and FYNNEI. DNA for the CDR3: TGTGCCAGCACCGGAGAGTACAGGGGAAACACCATATATTTT. This translates into CASTGEYRGNTIYF.

J is TRBJ2-2 and V is TRBV6-6, with D maybe TRBD1 (6 bases). This CDR3 region has 15 residues. CDR1 and CDR2 from the germline V gene are MNHNY and SVGAGI (reference sequence). With 2 bases removed from V and 6 bases from J, the gap between germline ends came to 13 bases. CDR3 sequence (DNA): TGTGCCAGCAGTTACGGGCAGGGGTCATCCGGGGAGCTGTTTTTT. Amino acids: CASSYGQGSSGELFF.

The gene calls are TRBV2 and TRBJ2-4; D unresolved. The germline V and J ends were trimmed by 3 bases and 9 bases, with 12 bases remaining between them. Germline CDR1 reads SNHLY; CDR2 reads FYNNEI. The CDR3 is made up of 13 amino acids. CDR3 region: CASSDYAFGIQYF. CDR3 DNA: TGTGCCAGCAGTGATTATGCTTTCGGCATTCAGTACTTC.

The gene calls are TRBV5-6 and TRBJ2-5, with TRBD2 as a possible D gene (6 bases). The V and J ends lost 0 bases and 5 bases respectively, with 17 bases between them. The CDR3 totals 16 residues. Per the germline V gene, CDR1 is SGHDT and CDR2 is YYEEEE. The CDR3: CASSLGVRGSGETQYF. CDR3 nucleotide sequence: TGTGCCAGCAGCTTGGGGGTCCGGGGGAGTGGGGAGACCCAGTACTTC.

Concerning this clone: A read error may produce the germline difference seen at one junction end. The V and J genes are TRBV5-1 and TRBJ2-5, with D perhaps TRBD1 (7 bases). Germline loops: CDR1 SGHRS, CDR2 YFSETQ. The length of the CDR3 is 15 residues. CDR3 amino acids: CASSRGGGGAETQHF. CDR3 nucleotides: TGCGCCAGCAGCAGAGGTGGAGGGGGCGCGGAGACCCAGCACTTC.

The chain carries TRBV19 and TRBJ1-1, with D maybe TRBD1 (6 bases). The CDR3 runs 14 residues. V was trimmed by 6 bases and J by 4 bases, leaving 15 bases between them. Germline V gene lookup returns CDR1 LNHDA and CDR2 SQIVND (reference sequence). CDR3 nucleotides: TGTGCCAGTAGCTCATTAGGGGGTGGCACTGAAGCTTTCTTT. Encoded protein: CASSSLGGGTEAFF.

V usage is TRBV7-3 and J usage is TRBJ2-3; 8 bases match TRBD2. Germline CDR1 and CDR2: SGHTA and FQGTGA. The J segment lost 5 bases and the V segment lost 7 bases, leaving 11 bases of the junction unmatched. The length of the CDR3 is 15 residues. The CDR3: CASTIRGGGQDTQYF. DNA of the CDR3: TGTGCCAGCACCATTCGGGGGGGAGGGCAAGATACGCAGTATTTT.

The rearrangement joins TRBV2 to TRBJ1-5; a weak D match, TRBD1 (5 bases). With 6 bases removed from V and 0 bases from J, the gap between germline ends came to 9 bases. Germline V CDR1 and CDR2: SNHLY, FYNNEI. This CDR3 comprises 14 residues. For the CDR3, the DNA is TGTGCCAGCAGCCGACAGAGTAGCAATCAGCCCCAGCATTTT. Its protein product is CASSRQSSNQPQHF.

The chain recombines TRBV28 with TRBJ1-4; 11 nucleotides line up with TRBD1. Germline V gene lookup returns CDR1 MDHEN and CDR2 SYDVKM. CDR3 length: 16 residues. Trimming took 4 bases from V and 7 from J; bases not matched to a gene: 8. This CDR3 reads CASSYSGTGGSEKLFF. The CDR3 bases are TGTGCCAGCAGTTATTCCGGGACAGGGGGTTCTGAAAAACTGTTTTTT.

The CDR3, as DNA: TGTGCCAGCAGCTTGGGAGCGGGGGATAACCTAGAGACCCAGTACTTC. Amino acids: CASSLGAGDNLETQYF. The chain has TRBV5-5 and TRBJ2-5, with 8 bases that match TRBD2. V shed 0 bases, J shed 4 bases, and the junction held 8 bases outside the gene matches. Germline assignment: CDR1 SGHKS and CDR2 YYEKEE (reference sequence). The CDR3 length is 16 residues. The full variable domain, completed using reference TRBV5-5 and TRBJ2-5, is DAGVTQSPTHLIKTRGQQVTLRCSPISGHKSVSWYQQVLGQGPQFIFQYYEKEERGRGNFPDRFSARQFPNYSSELNVNALLLGDSALYLCASSLGAGDNLETQYFGPGTRLLVL.

This clone has a handful of counts. The V and J genes are TRBV5-1 and TRBJ2-3, with TRBD2 matching over 13 bases. The CDR3 is 16 residues long. Germline V gene data show CDR1 as SGHRS and CDR2 as YFSETQ. With V trimmed by 4 bases and J by 2 bases, 4 bases remained unmatched. The CDR3 DNA sequence: TGCGCCAGCAGCACTAGCGGGGGGGGATACACAGATACGCAGTATTTT. It specifies CASSTSGGGYTDTQYF.

V usage is TRBV9 and J usage is TRBJ2-7; TRBD1 aligns across 8 bases. The CDR3 is 15 amino acids. Germline V gives CDR1 SGDLS, CDR2 YYNGEE. V shed 0 bases and J 5 bases; nucleotides not matched to a gene: 7. The CDR3 region has the DNA TGTGCCAGCAGCGTAGAGGGAGACAGGGGAGACGAGCAGTACTTC. Protein product: CASSVEGDRGDEQYF.

This clone was counted between two and nine times. The V and J genes are TRBV28 and TRBJ1-6; 10 bases align to TRBD1. CDR1 is MDHEN and CDR2 is SYDVKM in the germline V gene. The V segment lost 1 base and the J segment 9 bases; nucleotides outside the gene matches: 6. The CDR3 runs 16 residues. CDR3 DNA: TGTGCCAGCAGTTTATATATCGGACAGGGGGTTTCACCCCTCCACTTT. Its protein product is CASSLYIGQGVSPLHF.

This chain joins TRBV5-4 and TRBJ2-7; 14 bases map to TRBD2. The CDR3 sequence is 16 residues long. J was trimmed by 7 bases and V by 4 bases; bases with no gene match: 10. Germline V gene sequence: CDR1 SGHNT, CDR2 YYREEE (reference sequence). DNA of the CDR3: TGTGCCAGCAGCCCGGGACTAGCGGGGGCCACGGGGGAGCAGTACTTC. Translation gives CASSPGLAGATGEQYF.

This chain joins TRBV12-2 and TRBJ1-2; the table gives TRBD1 as D, unverified against the DNA. TRBV12-2 is a known pseudogene. The CDR3 is 15 amino acids. CDR3 sequence reads: CASRLGQGDRYGYTF. Written as DNA, the CDR3 is TGTGCAAGTCGCTTAGGACAGGGGGATCGGTATGGCTACACCTTC.

The genes are TRBV18 and TRBJ1-6; 11 nucleotides match TRBD1. Germline V gene lookup returns CDR1 KGHSH and CDR2 LQKENI. The CDR3 consists of 15 residues. V shed 3 bases, J shed 10 bases, and the junction held 5 bases outside the gene matches. The CDR3 reads CASSPGTGGRSPLHF. CDR3 DNA: TGTGCCAGCTCACCGGGGACAGGGGGAAGATCACCCCTCCACTTT.

In its sample, this clone was seen a few times. CDR3 sequence: CASSLPTGFRQETQYF. CDR3 DNA sequence: TGTGCCAGCAGTTTACCTACGGGGTTTAGACAAGAGACCCAGTACTTC. The genes are TRBV28 and TRBJ2-5; tentative D call: TRBD2 (5 bases). Germline V lookup: CDR1 MDHEN, CDR2 SYDVKM. Trimming removed 2 bases from V and 2 bases from J, with 15 bases in between. The CDR3 is 16 amino acids.